This T cell receptor beta chain came from a study of identical twins. Template switching supplied a universal primer site; unique molecular identifiers were carried on the cDNA. Each CDR3 protein is one row after TCRdb ran MiXCR on the 5' RACE reads. The sample lists 200,000 to 250,000 distinct CDR3 sequences, approximately 11% seen once, with roughly 4.2% in the top ten. This clonotype appeared a single time. Its specificity is unknown. A much bigger clone sits one base away, suggesting this may be a read error. Study observations and caveats: Out-of-frame beta sequences exhibited a weaker degree of excess twin sharing.

The CDR3 sequence is 16 residues long. Germline V gene sequence: CDR1 SGHTA, CDR2 FQGNSA. The sample was also reused in another study, on yellow fever vaccine responses in identical twins.

The sequence was collected from a woman aged 18-29 years in good health. This chain joins TRBV7-2 and TRBJ2-1; 13 nucleotides align to TRBD2. The sample consisted of memory (CD45RO+) T cells sorted from blood. The CDR3 DNA sequence: TGTGCCAGCAGCCCCAGACTAGCGGGAGGCTACAATGTGCAGTTCTTC. Amino acid sequence: CASSPRLAGGYNVQFF.